The present T cell receptor (beta chain) was sequenced within a study of T cells in Graves' hyperthyroidism and ophthalmopathy (dated by TCRdb to between 2018 and 2021). For context, the study as a whole: TCR V-J signatures able to tell the groups apart were searched for in a discovery cohort of more than 90 patients, of whom roughly 42 had Graves' ophthalmopathy and about 60 had stable Graves' hyperthyroidism. An independent validation cohort of about 19 hyperthyroidism patients and approximately 15 patients who later progressed to ophthalmopathy tested prospective prediction of ophthalmopathy. The 100 or so discovery patients were randomly split 7:3 into training and test sets. In addition, the study compared T-cell repertoires in thyroid tissue and in blood from several Graves' hyperthyroidism patients. Once sampling was done, hyperthyroidism patients were given methimazole at a starting dose of 30 mg daily, whereas ophthalmopathy patients were given high-dose intravenous methylprednisolone. The paper describes TCR Vbeta CDR3 sequencing of 120 to 150 peripheral blood samples, made up of 43 ophthalmopathy patients, approximately 76 hyperthyroidism patients and 17 progressor patients.

A patient counted as having stable Graves' hyperthyroidism if no progression to ophthalmopathy occurred over 18 months of follow-up. The hyperthyroidism patients were between 18 and 65 years old and newly diagnosed, with a disease duration of less than 2 months. Patients with uncontrolled infections, other autoimmune diseases, pregnancy or lactation were excluded. Diagnoses relied on clinical symptoms, serum thyroxine and TRAb, thyroid ultrasound and orbital computed tomography. Total RNA was extracted using Trizol reagent, and RNA quality was assessed on an Agilent 2100 Bioanalyzer. TCR beta CDR3 regions were amplified from RNA transcripts. A first-round RT-PCR of the TCR CDR3 used the HTBI primer set with the Qiagen OneStep RT-PCR kit. A second multiplex PCR round built the libraries, followed by size selection and purification. Libraries were sequenced paired-end with 100 bp reads on an Illumina HiSeq2000. On the authors' methods: SOAPnuke was used to process the raw data, removing reads that contained adapters or uncalled bases, had a mean Phred below 15, or lacked an exact match to the constant primer or identifier. High-quality paired reads were merged using COPE v1.2.5, and each unique nucleotide sequence was defined as a clonotype. MiTCR v1.1 was used to align the clonotypes against IMGT TRBV, TRBD and TRBJ reference segments. The analysis was restricted to V-J combinations with a frequency above 0.0001, which together covered about 99% of the repertoires. A TCS score was defined as the ratio between F50 (clonal expansion) and ExV (chaos), using BLOSUM62-based TCRdist between CDR3 peptides within each V-J. Welch's t-statistics and random forest reduced around 550 V-J features to 10 to 15, which were used in a naive Bayes classifier (R e1071). The public sequencing data were trimmed at Q25 with fastp and processed into clonotypes with MiXCR by TCRdb, which kept only in-frame beta chains. CDR3 protein sequences are deduplicated, and each keeps its most common genes and DNA. In this record, the V and J calls reflect TCRdb's handling and not the investigators' own analysis. Present in this sample are hundreds of thousands of distinct CDR3 sequences, roughly 50% of which were seen just once. The ten largest clones represent about 7.9% of the sample.

Findings and caveats that apply to the study as a whole: No statistical method was used to fix the sample size in advance, and group allocation was not hidden from the investigators. Most expanded thyroid clonotypes (frequency above 0.001) were also detected in blood, a finding suggesting that blood repertoires may reflect thyroid immune responses. In validation, progression to ophthalmopathy was predicted by the model with approximately 67% sensitivity and roughly 76% specificity, a median of approximately 6.5 months before onset. A model built on a 13 V-J signature distinguished ophthalmopathy from stable hyperthyroidism, reaching roughly 88% sensitivity and around 81% specificity in cross-validation and 80%/75% in testing.

This clonotype was detected a few times. The antigen it binds to is not known. Per-base quality was not reported, and no clone a single base away is much larger than it. The sample consisted of peripheral blood or thyroid tissue (not recorded which). The receptor was derived from a woman aged 18-30 years with Graves' hyperthyroidism. Donor details come from another sample of the same person, matched by shared clones.

CDR3 protein: CASSLRPGQGGLYGYTF. The nucleotides are TGTGCCAGCAGCTTACGCCCTGGACAGGGGGGCCTCTATGGCTACACCTTC. The chain links TRBV7-2 with TRBJ1-2, and 10 junctional nucleotides match TRBD1. In the germline V gene, CDR1 corresponds to SGHTA and CDR2 to FQGNSA. Relative to germline, V is missing 2 bases and J is missing 4 bases, with 10 bases of the junction outside any gene match. The CDR3 holds 17 amino acids from the cysteine to the phenylalanine. This entry keeps only the CDR3 DNA: 51 bases, framed from base 1.